This T cell receptor beta chain was retrieved from a study of Ad26.COV2.S vaccination and SARS-CoV-2 variants. General observations from the study: Reported post-vaccination CD8+ and CD4+ T cell responses to spike showed substantial breadth. The TCR breadth and depth analyses may have understated or missed part of the total T cell responses.

Here immunoSEQ multiplex PCR was the method, and the copy in TCRdb shows in-frame clones only, minus some. Of around 94,000 clones in the sample, roughly 80% were seen once. Worth noting for this clone: Its antigen remains unidentified.

The CDR3 is made up of 16 amino acids. The trim removed 4 bases at V and 2 bases at J, leaving 6 bases unmatched. Germline V gene sequence: CDR1 MNHNS, CDR2 SASEGT. This receptor was identified in a human donor who had recovered from COVID-19. The starting material was peripheral blood, obtained after recovery from COVID-19. The V and J genes are TRBV6-1 and TRBJ2-5; 11 bases map to TRBD2. CDR3 nucleotides: TGTGCCAGCAGTGTGCTAGCGGGGGGTGGACAAGAGACCCAGTACTTC. Amino acid sequence: CASSVLAGGGQETQYF.